This T cell receptor beta chain appears in the sequencing data of a study of identical twins. This clonotype was recorded a few times. Its antigen is as yet unknown. In germline, CDR1 is SGDLS, CDR2 YYNGEE. The CDR3 loop spans 16 amino acids. The germline V and J ends were trimmed by 7 bases and 5 bases, with 21 bases remaining between them. MiXCR, applied by TCRdb to the 5' RACE reads, yields one record per CDR3 protein. The repertoire holds about 520,000 distinct CDR3 sequences, with 20% to 25% as singletons. Study results and limitations: Zero-insertion analyses were open to partial confounding by invariant MAIT and iNKT cells.

The data were also submitted as part of a second study, on T cells expressing NK-cell markers. As that report states: It was sorted CD3+CD56+NKG2C+, CD3+CD56+NKG2C- and CD3+CD56-NKG2C+ T cells that supplied the TCR beta repertoires.

The chain carries TRBV9 and TRBJ2-2, with D possibly matching TRBD2 (6 bases). This TCR derives from a woman under 30 in good health. Sequencing was performed on CD4+ T cells sorted from blood. CDR3 amino acids: CASSPGLTVKTGELFF. CDR3 bases: TGTGCCAGCTCACCGGGACTGACGGTGAAAACCGGGGAGCTGTTTTTT.